This TCR beta chain was recovered during a study of cytomegalovirus exposure and HLA in healthy donors. Study findings and constraints: The study put 160 or so TCR beta chains on its list as cytomegalovirus-associated. As a later analysis revealed, the rate of TCR association differed by HLA locus, with DRB1 most and HLA-C fewest. Indistinguishable V segments, including TRBV6-2 and TRBV6-3, were excluded.

V was pared by 5 bases and J by 7 bases, with 4 bases of the junction left unmatched. Germline loops: CDR1 MNHEY, CDR2 SMNVEV (reference sequence). The CDR3 covers 14 residues. In regard to this clone: Antigen: not known.

The PCR used 60 Vbeta and 13 Jbeta primers. TCRdb's copy holds only in-frame clones and misses some; the assay was immunoSEQ multiplex PCR. The sample contains roughly 130,000 clones, over 70% of which appear only once. Specimen: PBMCs. The TCR sequence derives from a middle-aged woman in good health and CMV-seronegative. This sequence joins TRBV27 and TRBJ2-3; 12 positions agree with TRBD1. The chain's CDR3 is CASSGDRGLNTQYF. In DNA form, the CDR3 reads TGTGCCAGCAGTGGGGACAGGGGGCTTAATACGCAGTATTTT.